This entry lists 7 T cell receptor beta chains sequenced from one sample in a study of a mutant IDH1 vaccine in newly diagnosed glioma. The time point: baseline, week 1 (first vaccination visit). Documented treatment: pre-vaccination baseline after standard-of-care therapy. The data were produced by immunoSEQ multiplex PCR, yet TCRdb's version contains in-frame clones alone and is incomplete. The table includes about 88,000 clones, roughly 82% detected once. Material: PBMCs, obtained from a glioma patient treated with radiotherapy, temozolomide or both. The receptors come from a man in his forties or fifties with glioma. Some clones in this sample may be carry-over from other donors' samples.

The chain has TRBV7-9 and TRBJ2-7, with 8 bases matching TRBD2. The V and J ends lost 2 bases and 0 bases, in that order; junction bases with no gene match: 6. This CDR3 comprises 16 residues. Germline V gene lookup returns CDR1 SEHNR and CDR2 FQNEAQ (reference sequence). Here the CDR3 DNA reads TGTGCCAGCAGCTTAACAGGGACTAGGAGCTCCTACGAGCAGTACTTC. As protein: CASSLTGTRSSYEQYF. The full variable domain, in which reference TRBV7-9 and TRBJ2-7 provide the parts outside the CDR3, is DTGVSQNPRHKITKRGQNVTFRCDPISEHNRLYWYRQTLGQGPEFLTYFQNEAQLEKSRLLSDRFSAERPKGSFSTLEIQRTEQGDSAMYLCASSLTGTRSSYEQYFGPGTRLTVT.

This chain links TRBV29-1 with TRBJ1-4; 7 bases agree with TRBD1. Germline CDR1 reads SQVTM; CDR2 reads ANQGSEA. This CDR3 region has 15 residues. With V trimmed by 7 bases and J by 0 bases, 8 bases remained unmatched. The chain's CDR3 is CSGRQGLSTNEKLFF. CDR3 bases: TGCAGCGGACGACAGGGACTATCAACTAATGAAAAACTGTTTTTT.

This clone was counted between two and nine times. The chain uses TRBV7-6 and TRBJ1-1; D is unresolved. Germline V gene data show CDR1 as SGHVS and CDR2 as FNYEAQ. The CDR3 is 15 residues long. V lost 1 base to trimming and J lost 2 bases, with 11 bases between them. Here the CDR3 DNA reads TGTGCCAGCAGCTTAGGGACTACATTTAACACTGAAGCTTTCTTT. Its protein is CASSLGTTFNTEAFF.

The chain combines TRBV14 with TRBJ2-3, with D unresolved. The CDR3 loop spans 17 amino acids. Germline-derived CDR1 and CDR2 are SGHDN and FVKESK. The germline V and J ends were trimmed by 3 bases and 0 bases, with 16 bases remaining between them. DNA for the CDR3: TGTGCCAGCAGCCAGCGAAAGGGAACCTTTAGCACAGATACGCAGTATTTT. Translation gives CASSQRKGTFSTDTQYF. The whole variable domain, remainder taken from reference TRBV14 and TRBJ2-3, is EAGVTQFPSHSVIEKGQTVTLRCDPISGHDNLYWYRRVMGKEIKFLLHFVKESKQDESGMPNNRFLAERTGGTYSTLKVQPAELEDSGVYFCASSQRKGTFSTDTQYFGPGTRLTVL.

CDR3 in amino acids: CSAAASSHEQYF. The CDR3 bases are TGCAGCGCCGCGGCTAGTTCCCACGAGCAGTACTTC. The chain couples TRBV29-1 to TRBJ2-7; D uncertain. The length of the CDR3 is 12 residues. Germline CDR1 is SQVTM and CDR2 is ANQGSEA. V shed 7 bases and J shed 5 bases, with 15 bases lying between them.

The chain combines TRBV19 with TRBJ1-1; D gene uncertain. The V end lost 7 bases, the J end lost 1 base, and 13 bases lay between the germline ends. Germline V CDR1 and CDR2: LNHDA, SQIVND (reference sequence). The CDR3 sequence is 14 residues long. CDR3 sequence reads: CASTLAGQNTEAFF. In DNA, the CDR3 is TGTGCCAGTACCTTGGCTGGGCAGAACACTGAAGCTTTCTTT.

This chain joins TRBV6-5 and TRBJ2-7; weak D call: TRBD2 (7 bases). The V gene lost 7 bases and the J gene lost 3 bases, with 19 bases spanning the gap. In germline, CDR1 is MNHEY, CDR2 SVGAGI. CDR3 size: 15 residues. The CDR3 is CASTSRGGRFYEQYF. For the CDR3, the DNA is TGTGCCAGCACCTCTCGCGGGGGCCGATTCTACGAGCAGTACTTC.